The 8 T cell receptor beta chains reported below all come from one sample, sequenced in a study of cytomegalovirus exposure and HLA in healthy donors. The PCR used 60 Vbeta and 13 Jbeta primers. Sequencing used immunoSEQ multiplex PCR; TCRdb keeps in-frame clones, though not all of them. The table shows around 44,000 clones, with about 85% occurring only once. The specimen sequenced was PBMCs. These TCRs come from a woman in her thirties or forties in good health and CMV-seropositive.

The genes are TRBV27 and TRBJ1-6, with a weak D call TRBD1 (6 bases). Germline CDR1 MNHEY, CDR2 SMNVEV (reference sequence). V lost 2 bases and J 10 bases, leaving 9 bases between the germline ends. The CDR3 is 13 amino acids. CDR3 DNA sequence: TGTGCCAGCAGTTTAGCCCAGGGGTCACCCCTCCACTTT. Its translation is CASSLAQGSPLHF.

This clone has only one observation. The chain has TRBV19 and TRBJ1-5, with TRBD1 matching over 10 bases. The germline V gene has CDR1 LNHDA and CDR2 SQIVND (reference sequence). The length of the CDR3 is 17 residues. V shed 4 bases and J 2 bases; nucleotides not matched to a gene: 8. The CDR3 nucleotides read TGTGCCAGTAGTACCCCGGACAGGGGGTATCGCAATCAGCCCCAGCATTTT. Its protein product is CASSTPDRGYRNQPQHF. Looking up the rest from reference TRBV19 and TRBJ1-5 gives the full variable domain: DGGITQSPKYLFRKEGQNVTLSCEQNLNHDAMYWYRQDPGQGLRLIYYSQIVNDFQKGDIAEGYSVSREKKESFPLTVTSAQKNPTAFYLCASSTPDRGYRNQPQHFGDGTRLSIL.

V gene TRBV7-6 combines with J gene TRBJ2-1, with TRBD2 identical over 7 bases. Looked up from germline, CDR1 is SGHVS and CDR2 is FNYEAQ. This CDR3 is built from 17 residues. V shed 1 base and J 8 bases; nucleotides not matched to a gene: 14. The CDR3 region is CASSLGGREASTHEQFF. The CDR3 DNA sequence: TGTGCCAGCAGCTTAGGGGGACGGGAGGCCTCGACCCATGAGCAGTTCTTC.

J is TRBJ1-2 and V is TRBV19; 7 bases are shared with TRBD1. The J segment lost 2 bases and the V segment lost 5 bases, leaving 5 bases of the junction unmatched. The CDR3 runs to 14 residues. CDR1 and CDR2 (germline): LNHDA, SQIVND (reference sequence). The CDR3 region has the DNA TGTGCCAGTAGTGAGAGGACAGGAAACTATGGCTACACCTTC. As protein: CASSERTGNYGYTF. The full variable domain, its missing parts supplied by reference TRBV19 and TRBJ1-2, is DGGITQSPKYLFRKEGQNVTLSCEQNLNHDAMYWYRQDPGQGLRLIYYSQIVNDFQKGDIAEGYSVSREKKESFPLTVTSAQKNPTAFYLCASSERTGNYGYTFGSGTRLTVV.

V is TRBV6-5 and J is TRBJ2-1; 11 bases map to TRBD1. The germline V gene has CDR1 MNHEY and CDR2 SVGAGI. J was trimmed by 5 bases and V by 10 bases; bases with no gene match: 10. The CDR3 has 15 amino acids. The CDR3 DNA sequence: TGTGCCACCCAGGTGGGGACAGGGGGTAACAATGAGCAGTTCTTC. Protein product: CATQVGTGGNNEQFF.

V is TRBV11-2 and J is TRBJ2-5; D might be TRBD2 (5 bases). This CDR3 has 13 amino acids. CDR1 and CDR2 from the germline V gene are SGHAT and FQNNGV. V lost 3 bases and J lost 1, with 6 bases in between. CDR3 region: CASSFSVQETQYF. The DNA of the CDR3 is TGTGCCAGCAGCTTTAGCGTCCAAGAGACCCAGTACTTC.

The J gene is TRBJ1-4, the V gene TRBV27; D perhaps matches TRBD1 (6 bases). The CDR3 spans 12 residues. V dropped 8 bases and J dropped 6 bases, with 10 bases sitting between them. Germline lookup yields CDR1 MNHEY and CDR2 SMNVEV (reference sequence). CDR3 amino acids: CASGNRDEKLFF. CDR3 DNA sequence: TGTGCCAGCGGGAACAGGGATGAAAAACTGTTTTTT.

The chain carries TRBV7-8 and TRBJ2-5; D gene unclear. The J call may be wrong; the DNA end is better matched by TRBJ2-7. The V gene's germline CDR1 is SGHVS and CDR2 FQNEAQ. The CDR3 sequence is 11 residues long. The CDR3 here is CATGSSYEQYF. The CDR3 DNA follows: TGTGCCACCGGGTCGTCCTACGAGCAGTACTTC.